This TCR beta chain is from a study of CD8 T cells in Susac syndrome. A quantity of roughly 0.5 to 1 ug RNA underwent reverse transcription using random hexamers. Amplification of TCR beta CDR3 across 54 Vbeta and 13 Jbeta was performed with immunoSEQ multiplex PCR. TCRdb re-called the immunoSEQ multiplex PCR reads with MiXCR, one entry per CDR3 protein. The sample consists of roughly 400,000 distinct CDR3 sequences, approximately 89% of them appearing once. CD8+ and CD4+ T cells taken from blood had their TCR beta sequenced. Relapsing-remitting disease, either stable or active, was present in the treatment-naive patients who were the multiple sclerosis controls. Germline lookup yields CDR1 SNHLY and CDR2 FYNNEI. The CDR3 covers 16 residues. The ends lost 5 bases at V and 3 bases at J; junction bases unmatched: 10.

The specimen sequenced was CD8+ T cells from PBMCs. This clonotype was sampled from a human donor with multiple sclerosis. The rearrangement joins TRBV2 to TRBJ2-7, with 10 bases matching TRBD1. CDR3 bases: TGTGCCAGCAGTACGACCGGGACAGGGGAGTTCTACGAGCAGTACTTC. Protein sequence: CASSTTGTGEFYEQYF.